This TCR beta chain stems from a study of control samples from healthy donors and cancer patients. Produced via immunoSEQ multiplex PCR; TCRdb's table is partial and in-frame only. Of about 170,000 clones in the sample, about nine tenths are singletons; the top ten hold more than 1.3%. The sequencing input was blood. The sequence came from a woman between 25 and 40 years old in good health.

The CDR3 reads CASSQELRDHEQFF. Here the CDR3 DNA reads TGCGCCAGCAGCCAAGAGCTGAGGGATCATGAGCAGTTCTTC. The chain couples TRBV4-3 to TRBJ2-1, with D possibly being TRBD2 (5 bases). Trimming removed 0 bases from V and 8 bases from J, with 11 bases in between. The CDR3 extends over 14 amino acids. Germline assignment: CDR1 LGHNA and CDR2 YSLEER.